These 19 T cell receptor beta chains came from one sample sequenced in a study of CD8 T cell repertoires and HIV-1 epitope variants. These receptors lack a known antigen. Sequencing used immunoSEQ multiplex PCR; TCRdb keeps in-frame clones, though not all of them. The sample has thousands of clones, around 64% seen once. Sequencing was done on a sample of cultured CD8+ T cells derived from PBMCs. The receptors were gathered from a male donor with HIV.

The chain is built from TRBV28 and TRBJ1-4, with unresolved D. The V end lost 3 bases, the J end lost 6 bases, and 5 bases lay between the germline ends. The CDR3 spans 12 residues. Germline CDR1 MDHEN, CDR2 SYDVKM. CDR3 amino acids: CASSLSDEKLFF. DNA for the CDR3: TGTGCCAGCAGTTTGTCGGATGAAAAACTGTTTTTT. Full variable domain (missing parts from reference TRBV28 and TRBJ1-4): DVKVTQSSRYLVKRTGEKVFLECVQDMDHENMFWYRQDPGLGLRLIYFSYDVKMKEKGDIPEGYSVSREKKERFSLILESASTNQTSMYLCASSLSDEKLFFGSGTQLSVL.

As DNA, the CDR3 is TGTGCCAGCAGTGCCGATGTACAGGGGGCGAGGGAGCTGTTTTTT. Its translation is CASSADVQGARELFF. This rearrangement joins TRBV25-1 to TRBJ2-2, with TRBD1 matching 9 bases. The length of the CDR3 is 15 residues. V trimming: 4 bases; J trimming: 9 bases; junction bases outside the gene matches: 9. Per the germline V gene, CDR1 is MGHDK and CDR2 is SYGVNS. The full variable domain, with the rest looked up from reference TRBV25-1 and TRBJ2-2, is EADIYQTPRYLVIGTGKKITLECSQTMGHDKMYWYQQDPGMELHLIHYSYGVNSTEKGDLSSESTVSRIRTEHFPLTLESARPSHTSQYLCASSADVQGARELFFGEGSRLTVL.

This sequence joins TRBV9 and TRBJ2-3, with 7 bases matching TRBD2. Germline loops: CDR1 SGDLS, CDR2 YYNGEE. The V segment lost 0 bases and the J segment 6 bases; nucleotides outside the gene matches: 10. CDR3 length equals 16 residues. The CDR3 is CASSVERTGGTDTQYF. In DNA, the CDR3 is TGTGCCAGCAGCGTAGAAAGGACGGGGGGAACGGATACGCAGTATTTT.

The rearrangement links TRBV27 to TRBJ2-2, with 7 bases lining up with TRBD2. CDR1 is MNHEY, CDR2 SMNVEV, per germline (reference sequence). CDR3 length equals 16 residues. J lost 5 bases, V lost 5 bases, and 11 bases had no gene match. This CDR3 is CASSPLGGSWTGELFF. In DNA form, the CDR3 reads TGTGCCAGCAGTCCTTTGGGCGGGAGCTGGACCGGGGAGCTGTTTTTT.

The V call is TRBV19, the J call TRBJ2-1, with TRBD1 matching over 8 bases. V lost 5 bases, J lost 3 bases, and 6 bases stayed unmatched. The CDR3 has 15 residues. Germline CDR1 reads LNHDA; CDR2 reads SQIVND (reference sequence). The CDR3, as DNA: TGTGCCAGTAGTCTCGGACAGGGCCTCTACAATGAGCAGTTCTTC. It yields the protein CASSLGQGLYNEQFF.

The chain links TRBV11-2 to TRBJ2-7; no clear D gene. CDR3 length: 13 residues. Germline V gene sequence: CDR1 SGHAT, CDR2 FQNNGV. V was cut by 1 base and J by 4 bases, with 8 bases left in between. The CDR3 spells CASSLVGSYEQYF. The DNA for the CDR3 is TGTGCCAGCAGCTTAGTTGGCAGTTACGAGCAGTACTTC.

This clone appeared once. This chain joins TRBV15 and TRBJ2-3; 7 nucleotides match TRBD1. CDR3 length: 17 amino acids. The V segment lost 1 base and the J segment 1 base; nucleotides outside the gene matches: 8. Germline loops: CDR1 LNHNV, CDR2 YYDKDF (reference sequence). The CDR3 DNA follows: TGTGCCACCAGCAGAGGGCCCGACAGGGATGGCACAGATACGCAGTATTTT. The encoded protein is CATSRGPDRDGTDTQYF.

This rearrangement joins TRBV30 to TRBJ2-1; 11 nucleotides match TRBD2. V lost 1 base, J lost 6 bases, and 5 bases stayed unmatched. Germline CDR1 and CDR2: GTSNPN and SVGIG (reference sequence). The CDR3 totals 15 residues. CDR3 bases: TGTGCCTGGAGTGAGCTAGCGGGGGGTTCCAATGAGCAGTTCTTC. As protein: CAWSELAGGSNEQFF.

The CDR3 spells CASSLASLGRGGDTQYF. CDR3 bases: TGTGCCAGCAGCTTGGCCAGTTTAGGTAGGGGGGGTGATACGCAGTATTTT. V is TRBV5-8 and J is TRBJ2-3; TRBD2 might be the D (7 bases). Looked up from germline, CDR1 is SGHTS and CDR2 is YDEGEE. This CDR3 has 17 amino acids. The germline V and J ends were trimmed by 0 bases and 6 bases, with 20 bases remaining between them.

CDR3 bases: TGCGCCAGCAGCTTTACAGGGGGCCACGAGCAGTACTTC. Translating gives CASSFTGGHEQYF. The chain carries TRBV5-1 and TRBJ2-7, with TRBD1 matching over 9 bases. Germline-derived CDR1 and CDR2 are SGHRS and YFSETQ. This CDR3 has 13 residues. With V trimmed by 2 bases and J by 5 bases, 2 bases remained unmatched.

The chain uses TRBV28 and TRBJ1-6; D ambiguous. This CDR3 contains 13 residues. CDR1 is MDHEN and CDR2 is SYDVKM in the germline V gene. Trimming removed 4 bases from V and 4 bases from J, with 5 bases in between. CDR3 coding DNA: TGTGCCAGCAGTTGGGATTATAATTCACCCCTCCACTTT. This translates into CASSWDYNSPLHF.

The CDR3 sequence is CASSVRPLLKAKNIQYF. Written as DNA, the CDR3 is TGTGCCAGCAGCGTAAGGCCCCTTCTTAAGGCCAAAAACATTCAGTACTTC. The chain links TRBV9 to TRBJ2-4; D remains ambiguous. This CDR3 is 17 amino acids long. Germline CDR1 reads SGDLS; CDR2 reads YYNGEE. The V and J ends lost 1 base and 1 base respectively, with 15 bases between them.

The chain employs TRBV5-1 and TRBJ1-1; D gene unclear. V lost 4 bases and J 1 base, leaving 11 bases between the germline ends. The CDR3 sequence is 14 residues long. Germline CDR1 is SGHRS and CDR2 is YFSETQ. CDR3 residues: CASSPGPGNTEAFF. The CDR3 bases are TGCGCCAGCAGCCCAGGCCCGGGGAACACTGAAGCTTTCTTT.

The rearrangement joins TRBV5-6 to TRBJ2-7; tentative D call: TRBD2 (5 bases). The CDR3 runs to 12 residues. Germline CDR1 and CDR2: SGHDT and YYEEEE. V lost 1 base to trimming and J lost 6 bases, with 8 bases between them. The CDR3 nucleotides read TGTGCCAGCAGCTTGTTCCGGGGCGAGCAGTACTTC. Translated: CASSLFRGEQYF.

The CDR3 DNA sequence: TGTGCCAGCAGCCCAACAGGGGGGTGGGACTATGGCTACACCTTC. Its protein product is CASSPTGGWDYGYTF. The chain is built from TRBV7-2 and TRBJ1-2; 8 bases align to TRBD1. Trimming cost V 5 bases and J 3 bases; bases outside gene matches: 8. Germline CDR1 is SGHTA and CDR2 is FQGNSA. The CDR3 sequence is 15 residues long.

The rearrangement links TRBV28 to TRBJ1-2; TRBD1 agrees at 7 bases. The CDR3 runs to 13 residues. V lost 5 bases, J lost 14 bases, and 14 bases stayed unmatched. Germline-derived CDR1 and CDR2 are MDHEN and SYDVKM. The CDR3 DNA reads as TGTGCCAGCAGTCCGATGGACAGGTCGGGGGATACCTTC. Translating it yields CASSPMDRSGDTF.

This clone came up a few times. V is TRBV9 and J is TRBJ2-7; D is perhaps TRBD2 (5 bases). Germline V gene data show CDR1 as SGDLS and CDR2 as YYNGEE. Trimming shortened V by 3 bases and J by 3 bases, and 16 bases separated the two germline ends. CDR3 length equals 15 residues. In DNA, the CDR3 is TGTGCCAGCAGCGACGACTACCTTGGGAACTACGAGCAGTACTTC. Amino acids: CASSDDYLGNYEQYF.

The rearrangement links TRBV10-2 to TRBJ2-7; 7 bases align to TRBD1. The germline V gene has CDR1 WSHSY and CDR2 SAAADI. V trimming: 3 bases; J trimming: 6 bases; junction bases outside the gene matches: 8. CDR3 length: 14 amino acids. The CDR3 loop reads CASSEGQGETEQYF. CDR3 DNA: TGCGCCAGCAGTGAAGGTCAGGGGGAGACCGAGCAGTACTTC.

This clone was seen only a few times. The CDR3 DNA reads TGTGCCAGTAGTATCTTGGGGACAGGGGACGTCAATGGCTACACCTTC. The encoded protein is CASSILGTGDVNGYTF. The chain recombines TRBV19 with TRBJ1-2, with 10 bases matching TRBD1. In germline, CDR1 is LNHDA, CDR2 SQIVND (reference sequence). CDR3 size: 16 residues. Trimming removed 3 bases from V and 6 bases from J; junction bases left unmatched: 10.